These T cell receptor beta chains were read from a single sample in a study of somatic mutations in cytotoxic T cells in rheumatoid arthritis. Here immunoSEQ multiplex PCR was the method, and the copy in TCRdb shows in-frame clones only, minus some. The sample lists 15,000 to 20,000 clones, roughly four fifths occurring once. What was sequenced was CD8+ T cells sorted from blood. Receptors originate from a man aged 18 to 30 with rheumatoid arthritis. Each CDR3 is given with its conserved first and last residue. The order of the fields is V gene, D gene, clone size, J gene, CDR3 protein, CDR3 DNA. D genes are given only for firm matches. Where a row states a size, it is once, few, many or the class of an expanded clone; other rows omit it.

>TRBV5-6|TRBD1|-|TRBJ1-1
CASSLTGATEAFF
TGTGCCAGCAGCTTAACAGGGGCCACTGAAGCTTTCTTT
>TRBV5-6|-|few|TRBJ2-7
CASSLGPGIQEQYF
TGTGCCAGCAGCTTGGGCCCAGGGATTCAGGAGCAGTACTTC
>TRBV6-1|-|-|TRBJ2-7
CASRQGTEGSEQYF
TGTGCCAGCAGACAGGGAACTGAAGGATCCGAGCAGTACTTC
>TRBV28|-|-|TRBJ1-6
CASSLARRDSSSYNSPLHF
TGTGCCAGCAGTTTGGCCAGAAGGGACTCCAGCTCCTATAATTCACCCCTCCACTTT
>TRBV6-5|-|-|TRBJ2-1
CASTALRGFEQFF
TGTGCCAGCACGGCTCTGAGGGGGTTTGAGCAGTTCTTC
>TRBV7-9|TRBD2|few|TRBJ2-7
CASSLVRGEAYEQYF
TGTGCCAGCAGCTTAGTGCGGGGGGAAGCCTACGAGCAGTACTTC
>TRBV30|TRBD1|-|TRBJ1-2
CAWTITGTGGNGYTF
TGTGCCTGGACCATTACCGGGACAGGGGGTAATGGCTACACCTTC
>TRBV7-8|-|once|TRBJ1-1
CASSLVARLGTEAFF
TGTGCCAGCAGCTTAGTCGCCAGATTGGGCACTGAAGCTTTCTTT
>TRBV30|-|-|TRBJ2-1
CAWSVHGSYNEQFF
TGTGCCTGGAGTGTGCACGGCTCCTACAATGAGCAGTTCTTC
>TRBV18|-|-|TRBJ1-1
CASSLRGGTTEAFF
TGTGCCAGCTCCCTTCGAGGGGGTACCACTGAAGCTTTCTTT
>TRBV9|TRBD1|-|TRBJ2-6
CASSVGTAPRSGANVLTF
TGTGCCAGCAGCGTGGGGACAGCTCCGCGCTCTGGGGCCAACGTCCTGACTTTC
>TRBV6-6|TRBD1|-|TRBJ2-3
CASSYGVTGTTDTQYF
TGTGCCAGCAGTTACGGGGTGACAGGGACCACAGATACGCAGTATTTT
>TRBV4-1|TRBD2|few|TRBJ2-7
CASSRGGYEQYF
TGCGCCAGCAGCCGGGGGGGCTACGAGCAGTACTTC
>TRBV7-9|TRBD1|few|TRBJ1-5
CASSPGQGSNQPQHF
TGTGCCAGCAGCCCGGGACAGGGCAGCAATCAGCCCCAGCATTTT
>TRBV29-1|TRBD1|-|TRBJ2-5
CSVEKGQGALGETQYF
TGCAGCGTTGAAAAGGGACAGGGGGCGCTGGGAGAGACCCAGTACTTC
>TRBV4-1|-|-|TRBJ2-1
CASSQERGSPYNEQFF
TGCGCCAGCAGCCAAGAGAGGGGCTCCCCCTACAATGAGCAGTTCTTC
>TRBV29-1|TRBD1|-|TRBJ2-1
CSVGSGGEQFF
TGCAGCGTCGGATCAGGGGGTGAGCAGTTCTTC
>TRBV9|-|-|TRBJ2-5
CASSVGTTGGETQYF
TGTGCCAGCAGCGTAGGGACAACTGGGGGAGAGACCCAGTACTTC
>TRBV5-6|TRBD2|once|TRBJ2-6
CASSRTTLGGLGANVLTF
TGTGCCAGCAGCCGCACAACCCTCGGGGGGTTAGGAGCCAACGTCCTGACTTTC
>TRBV27|-|-|TRBJ2-1
CASSLFSLLTSSGYNEQFF
TGTGCCAGCAGTTTATTCTCCCTTCTAACTAGCTCGGGCTACAATGAGCAGTTCTTC
>TRBV19|-|few|TRBJ2-7
CASSIRPGPLSYEQYF
TGTGCCAGTAGTATACGCCCAGGGCCTCTGTCCTACGAGCAGTACTTC
>TRBV30|-|few|TRBJ1-1
CAWSPPRAFF
TGTGCCTGGAGTCCCCCCAGGGCTTTCTTT
>TRBV28|-|-|TRBJ1-2
CASSLRWLDGYTF
TGTGCCAGCAGTTTGAGGTGGCTTGATGGCTACACCTTC
>TRBV9|TRBD2|-|TRBJ2-1
CASSVTSGEQFF
TGTGCCAGCAGCGTGACTAGCGGAGAGCAGTTCTTC
>TRBV5-4|-|-|TRBJ2-7
CASSLAGGRGPYEQYF
TGTGCCAGCAGCTTGGCCGGGGGCAGGGGACCCTACGAGCAGTACTTC
>TRBV7-9|-|-|TRBJ2-2
CASSWATGELFF
TGTGCCAGCAGCTGGGCCACCGGGGAGCTGTTTTTT
>TRBV4-1|-|-|TRBJ2-7
CASSQDLPLLLYEQYF
TGCGCCAGCAGCCAAGACCTACCTTTATTGCTCTACGAGCAGTACTTC
>TRBV15|-|-|TRBJ2-5
CATSKPLTGVQETQYF
TGTGCCACCAGCAAACCCCTAACCGGGGTACAAGAGACCCAGTACTTC
>TRBV28|TRBD1|-|TRBJ1-2
CASSSYRGNHYGYTF
TGTGCCAGCAGTTCATACAGGGGGAATCACTATGGCTACACCTTC
>TRBV4-1|-|-|TRBJ2-3
CASSQDSGRTSTDTQYF
TGCGCCAGCAGCCAAGATAGCGGTCGAACTAGCACAGATACGCAGTATTTT
>TRBV4-3|-|-|TRBJ2-3
CASSQDGGRRGATDTQYF
TGCGCCAGCAGCCAAGATGGAGGAAGAAGGGGGGCGACAGATACGCAGTATTTT
>TRBV5-1|-|-|TRBJ1-1
CASSYRSNTEAFF
TGCGCCAGCAGCTACCGTTCGAACACTGAAGCTTTCTTT
>TRBV30|TRBD1|few|TRBJ1-6
CAWSDGTGASPLHF
TGTGCCTGGAGTGATGGGACAGGGGCTTCACCCCTCCACTTT
>TRBV19|-|-|TRBJ1-4
CASSVTGSGEKLFF
TGTGCCAGTAGTGTAACAGGGAGCGGTGAAAAACTGTTTTTT
>TRBV14|-|few|TRBJ1-1
CASRERDGGDTEAFF
TGTGCCAGCAGAGAAAGGGACGGGGGGGACACTGAAGCTTTCTTT